This paragraph covers one T cell receptor beta chain sequence. Its target antigen remains unknown. The junction departs from germline at one end; a sequencing error may be responsible. This sample is part of a study (dated by TCRdb to 2015 to 2017). In terms of the full investigation: The study tested whether tumor-infiltrating Tregs in breast cancer are recruited from blood Tregs or converted in situ from other CD4+ T cell subsets. The paper's findings and limits, for the study overall: Rather than covering whole repertoires, validation in the larger cohort was restricted to a single TCR beta V-J rearrangement. The greatest overlap of tumor-infiltrating Treg TCR alpha and beta sequences was observed with tumor naive CD4+ T cells, followed by blood naive CD4+ T cells. Tumor memory CD4+ T cell TCR gene usage clustered with blood and lymph node memory CD4+ cells and lymph node naive CD4+ cells.

The Miltenyi Naive CD4+ T Cell Isolation kit was used to purify naive CD4+ T cells, and Tregs were depleted with CD25 microbeads. Tregs, naive and memory CD4+ T cells from tumor, blood and ipsilateral draining lymph nodes of five breast cancer patients underwent full-length TCR alpha and beta sequencing. Ficoll density gradient centrifugation was used to isolate mononuclear cells from lymph nodes or from more than 40 ml of peripheral blood. A purity exceeding 90% was confirmed by FACS for the sorted cell populations. Amplification of full-length TCR variable regions was done by 5' RACE PCR using constant-region reverse primers, and this step was followed by semi-nested PCR with Nested Universal Primer A. The ReliaPrep RNA Cell Miniprep System was used to extract total RNA, which was then reverse transcribed into 5'RACE-ready cDNA with the SMARTer RACE 5'/3' Kit. An Illumina MiSeq was used to sequence the full-length TCR alpha and beta libraries, which had been barcoded with multiplex adaptors. The study's own analysis went as follows. Sequencing data were pooled across the five patients for each of nine subset-tissue groups and compared by unsupervised clustering of TCR gene usage. Repertoire similarity was calculated with the Morisita-Horn index, weighting shared sequences by their contribution to each repertoire. Through fastp at Q25 and MiXCR, TCRdb rebuilt clones from the public reads, retaining in-frame beta chains. Under each unique CDR3 protein, matching rows form one entry showing the most common genes and DNA. TCRdb, rather than the study authors, made the V and J calls. The sample table contains roughly 54,000 distinct CDR3 sequences; only one count was recorded for 17% of them. The ten largest account for approximately 2.5% of the sample.

The source material was naive CD4+ T cells sorted from blood. The cell subset or site label, read with the paper, signifies: naive CD4+ T cells, CD4+CD45RA+CD25-. The clonotype was recovered from a female donor with breast cancer.

The CDR3 reads CACSRGQGDDSNQPQHF. The nucleotide sequence reads as follows: TGTGCCTGCAGCCGCGGACAGGGCGATGATAGCAATCAGCCCCAGCATTTT. This receptor chain uses TRBV3-1 and TRBJ1-5; TRBD1 fits 8 bases in the junction. The CDR3 measures 17 amino acids from cysteine to phenylalanine. Only the CDR3 region is kept as DNA, spanning 51 bases read in frame from base 1. Via the germline V gene (reference sequence), CDR1 is LGHDT and CDR2 YNNKEL. The CDR3 plus the reference TRBV3-1 and TRBJ1-5 genes for the other parts give the full variable domain: DTAVSQTPKYLVTQMGNDKSIKCEQNLGHDTMYWYKQDSKKFLKIMFSYNNKELIINETVPNRFSPKSPDKAHLNLHINSLELGDSAVYFCACSRGQGDDSNQPQHFGDGTRLSIL.